This T cell receptor (beta chain) comes out of a study of OX40 agonist ivuxolimab in advanced cancers. Study background: Ivuxolimab doses were 0.01, 0.1, 0.3, 1.5, 3 or 10 mg/kg every 2 weeks. Previous treatment with anti-PD-1, anti-PD-L1 or anti-CTLA-4 therapy was allowed; 40% had received some. Partial responses were seen in three patients, one with hepatocellular carcinoma and two with cutaneous melanoma.

This CDR3 is 15 amino acids long. Trimming stripped 4 bases from V and 0 bases from J, with 10 bases between. Germline CDR1 is SGHAT and CDR2 is FQNNGV. Sequencing used immunoSEQ multiplex PCR; TCRdb keeps in-frame clones, though not all of them. The sample lists 60,000 to 65,000 clones; 75% to 85% were seen once. The genes are TRBV11-2 and TRBJ1-3, with D unresolved. The source was CD4+ or CD8+ T cells sorted from blood, collected in a trial of the OX40 agonist ivuxolimab. The clonotype comes from an adult with an advanced solid tumor such as melanoma, head and neck, liver or kidney cancer. The CDR3 loop reads CASSSLATSGNTIYF. The CDR3 nucleotides read TGTGCCAGCAGCTCCCTGGCTACCTCTGGAAACACCATATATTTT.